The rows below give T cell receptor beta chains drawn from one sample of a study of blood T cell repertoires in COVID-19. Clones were read by immunoSEQ multiplex PCR, and TCRdb kept only the in-frame ones, dropping some. The sample yields 300,000 to 450,000 clones, around 87% seen once. The sample comprised PBMCs or T cells enriched from blood (not recorded which). The origin of the receptors is a man between 18 and 29 years old who had recovered from COVID-19. Each CDR3 is given with its conserved first and last residue. A D gene is named only where the DNA matches it firmly. Clone size is not always given. Where it is, it says once, few, many or a class for expanded clones.

TRBD2	TRBV19	-	TRBJ2-5	TGTGCCAGTAGTATAGATACTAGCGGGATGGTAGAGACCCAGTACTTC	CASSIDTSGMVETQYF
-	TRBV4-1	few	TRBJ1-2	TGCGCCAGCAGCCTAGAGGTACAGGGTATAGGCTACACCTTC	CASSLEVQGIGYTF
-	TRBV10-3	-	TRBJ1-2	TGTGCCATCAGTGAGAAAAGGGTGGGCCAGAGTTCTGGGGCGAGCTACACCTTC	CAISEKRVGQSSGASYTF
-	TRBV30	-	TRBJ1-2	TGTGCCTGGAGTGTCCCCCCTCAGGTCTATGGCTACACCTTC	CAWSVPPQVYGYTF
-	TRBV5-1	-	TRBJ1-1	TGCGCCAGCAGCTTGGAAAGGCAGGTTCCGAACACTGAAGCTTTCTTT	CASSLERQVPNTEAFF
-	TRBV7-3	-	TRBJ1-5	TGTGCCAGCTTTCTCGCAGGGGCCCCCAATCAGCCCCAGCATTTT	CASFLAGAPNQPQHF
-	TRBV30	-	TRBJ2-2	TGTGCCTGGAGTGTACTAGCTCCCGGGGAGCTGTTTTTT	CAWSVLAPGELFF
TRBD2	TRBV3-1/TRBV3-2	-	TRBJ2-3	TGTGCCAGCACCAATGGAGCGGGGCTTAGCACAGATACGCAGTATTTT	CASTNGAGLSTDTQYF
TRBD1	TRBV6-5	-	TRBJ1-2	TGTGCCAGCAGTTACCTGGGACAGGGAAGCGGCTACACCTTC	CASSYLGQGSGYTF
-	TRBV5-1	-	TRBJ1-4	TGCGCCAGCAGCTTAACTTTTTTTAATGAAAAACTGTTTTTT	CASSLTFFNEKLFF
TRBD1	TRBV12-5	-	TRBJ2-7	TGTGCTAGTGTCTCACAGGGGGCGGATGAGCAGTACTTC	CASVSQGADEQYF
TRBD1	TRBV5-5	few	TRBJ2-2	TGTGCCAGCAGCGTTACAGGGGCGACCACCGGGGAGCTGTTTTTT	CASSVTGATTGELFF
-	TRBV19	-	TRBJ2-1	TGTGCCAGTAGTATAGGCGGCGGCCTGGATGAGCAGTTCTTC	CASSIGGGLDEQFF
TRBD1	TRBV28	-	TRBJ1-5	TGTGCCAGCAGGACCGACAGGGGGGGAAATCAGCCCCAGCATTTT	CASRTDRGGNQPQHF
-	TRBV3-1/TRBV3-2	-	TRBJ2-5	TGTGCCAGCAGCCAATCTAAGTCCCGGGAGACCCAGTACTTC	CASSQSKSRETQYF
-	TRBV6-5	-	TRBJ1-2	TGTGCCAGCTTACCCCGGGGGGGTGGCTACACCTTC	CASLPRGGGYTF
-	TRBV5-6	-	TRBJ2-5	TGTGCCAGCAGCCAAGCCTGGGAGACCCAGTACTTC	CASSQAWETQYF
TRBD2	TRBV7-7	-	TRBJ2-7	TGTGCCAGCAGCTTAGTCCTAGCGGGAGAGCAGTACTTC	CASSLVLAGEQYF
TRBD2	TRBV18	few	TRBJ2-1	TGTGCCAGCTCACCAACGGCTAGCGGGGGGTTTTACAATGAGCAGTTCTTC	CASSPTASGGFYNEQFF
TRBD2	TRBV18	-	TRBJ2-1	TGTGCCAGCTCACCATCGGCTAGCGGGGGTCGCAATGAGCAGTTCTTC	CASSPSASGGRNEQFF
-	TRBV21-1	-	TRBJ1-5	TGTGCCAGCAGCAAATCCTGCCCCGGGCCCCAGCATTTT	CASSKSCPGPQHF
TRBD1	TRBV19	-	TRBJ2-5	TGTGCCAGTAGTGTCTATACCGGGACAGGGTTTCAAGAGACCCAGTACTTC	CASSVYTGTGFQETQYF